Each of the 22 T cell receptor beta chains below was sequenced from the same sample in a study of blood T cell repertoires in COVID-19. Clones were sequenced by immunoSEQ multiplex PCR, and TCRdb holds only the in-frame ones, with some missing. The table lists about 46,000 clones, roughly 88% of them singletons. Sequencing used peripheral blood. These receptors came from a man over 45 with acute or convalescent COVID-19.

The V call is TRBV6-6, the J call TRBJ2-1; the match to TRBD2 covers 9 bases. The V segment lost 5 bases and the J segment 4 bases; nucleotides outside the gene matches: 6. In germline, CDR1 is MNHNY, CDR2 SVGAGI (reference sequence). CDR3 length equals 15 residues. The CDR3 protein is CASSREREAYNEQFF. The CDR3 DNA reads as TGTGCCAGCAGTCGAGAGCGGGAGGCATACAATGAGCAGTTCTTC.

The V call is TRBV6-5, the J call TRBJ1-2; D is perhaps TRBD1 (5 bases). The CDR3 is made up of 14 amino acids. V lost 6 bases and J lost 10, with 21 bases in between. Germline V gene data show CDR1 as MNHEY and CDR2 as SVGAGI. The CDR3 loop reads CASSHDGQEVYYTF. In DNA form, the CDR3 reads TGTGCCAGCAGCCATGATGGACAAGAGGTGTACTACACCTTC.

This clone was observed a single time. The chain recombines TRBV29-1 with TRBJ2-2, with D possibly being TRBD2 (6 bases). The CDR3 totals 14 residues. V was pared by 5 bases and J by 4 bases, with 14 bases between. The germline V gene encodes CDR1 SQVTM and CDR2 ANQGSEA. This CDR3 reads CSVFGPSVTGELFF. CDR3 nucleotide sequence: TGCAGCGTTTTCGGGCCTAGCGTCACCGGGGAGCTGTTTTTT.

CDR3: CASSPGIFRGSSYNEQFF. For the CDR3, the DNA is TGTGCCAGCTCACCAGGTATTTTCAGGGGAAGCTCCTACAATGAGCAGTTCTTC. The rearrangement links TRBV18 to TRBJ2-1; possibly TRBD1 for D (6 bases). The V gene lost 2 bases and the J gene lost 0 bases, with 17 bases spanning the gap. This CDR3 region has 18 residues. The germline V gene has CDR1 KGHSH and CDR2 LQKENI. The full variable domain, with the rest looked up from reference TRBV18 and TRBJ2-1, is NAGVMQNPRHLVRRRGQEARLRCSPMKGHSHVYWYRQLPEEGLKFMVYLQKENIIDESGMPKERFSAEFPKEGPSILRIQQVVRGDSAAYFCASSPGIFRGSSYNEQFFGPGTRLTVL.

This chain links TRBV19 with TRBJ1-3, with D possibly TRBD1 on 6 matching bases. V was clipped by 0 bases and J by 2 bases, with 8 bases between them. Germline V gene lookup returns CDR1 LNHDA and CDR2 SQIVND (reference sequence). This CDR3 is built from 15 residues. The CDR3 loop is CASSIDRGTGNTIYF. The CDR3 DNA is TGTGCCAGTAGTATAGACAGGGGAACTGGAAACACCATATATTTT.

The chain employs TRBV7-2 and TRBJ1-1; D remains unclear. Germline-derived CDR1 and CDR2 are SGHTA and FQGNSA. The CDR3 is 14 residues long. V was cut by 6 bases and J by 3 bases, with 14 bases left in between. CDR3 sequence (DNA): TGTGCCAGCAGTCCCGAATCGGGTTACACTGAAGCTTTCTTT. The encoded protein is CASSPESGYTEAFF.

Here the CDR3 reads CASSLVRGGGYTQYF. CDR3 nucleotides: TGTGCCAGCAGCTTAGTCCGGGGTGGTGGTTATACGCAGTATTTT. The genes are TRBV11-2 and TRBJ2-3; tentative D call: TRBD2 (5 bases). The CDR3 contains 15 residues. CDR1 is SGHAT and CDR2 is FQNNGV in the germline V gene. Deletions cut 1 base from V and 7 bases from J, with 15 bases between. The full variable domain, with the rest looked up from reference TRBV11-2 and TRBJ2-3, is EAGVAQSPRYKIIEKRQSVAFWCNPISGHATLYWYQQILGQGPKLLIQFQNNGVVDDSQLPKDRFSAERLKGVDSTLKIQPAKLEDSAVYLCASSLVRGGGYTQYFGPGTRLTVL.

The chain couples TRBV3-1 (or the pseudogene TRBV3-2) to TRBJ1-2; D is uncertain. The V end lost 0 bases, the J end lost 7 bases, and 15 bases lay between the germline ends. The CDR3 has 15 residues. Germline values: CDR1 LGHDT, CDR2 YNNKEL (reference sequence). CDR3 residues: CASSQDSRPSFGYTF. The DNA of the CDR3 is TGTGCCAGCAGCCAAGATAGCAGACCCTCGTTTGGCTACACCTTC.

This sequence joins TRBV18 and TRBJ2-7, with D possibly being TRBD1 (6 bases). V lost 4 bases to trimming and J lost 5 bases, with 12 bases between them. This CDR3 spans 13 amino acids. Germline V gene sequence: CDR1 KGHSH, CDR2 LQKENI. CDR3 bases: TGTGCCAGCTCACGGGGGCTGGAGAACGAGCAGTACTTC. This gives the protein CASSRGLENEQYF.

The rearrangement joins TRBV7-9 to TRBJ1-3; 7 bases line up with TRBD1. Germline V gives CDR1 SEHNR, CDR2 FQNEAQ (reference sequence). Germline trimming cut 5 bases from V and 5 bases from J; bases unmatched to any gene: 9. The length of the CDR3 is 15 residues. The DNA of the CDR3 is TGTGCCAGCAGCACCACTACAGGGGTTAGAAACACCATATATTTT. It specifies CASSTTTGVRNTIYF.

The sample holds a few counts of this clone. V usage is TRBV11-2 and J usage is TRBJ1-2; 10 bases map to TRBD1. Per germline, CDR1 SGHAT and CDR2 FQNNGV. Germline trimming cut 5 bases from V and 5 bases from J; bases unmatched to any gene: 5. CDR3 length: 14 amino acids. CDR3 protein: CASSPGTGVYGYTF. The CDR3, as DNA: TGTGCCAGCAGCCCCGGGACAGGGGTATATGGCTACACCTTC.

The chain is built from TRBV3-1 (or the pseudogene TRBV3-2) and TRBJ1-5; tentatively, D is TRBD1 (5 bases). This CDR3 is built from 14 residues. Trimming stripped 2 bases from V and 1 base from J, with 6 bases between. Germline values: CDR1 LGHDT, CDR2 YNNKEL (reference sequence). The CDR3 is CASSQRQSNQPQHF. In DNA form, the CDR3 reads TGTGCCAGCAGCCAAAGACAGAGCAATCAGCCCCAGCATTTT.

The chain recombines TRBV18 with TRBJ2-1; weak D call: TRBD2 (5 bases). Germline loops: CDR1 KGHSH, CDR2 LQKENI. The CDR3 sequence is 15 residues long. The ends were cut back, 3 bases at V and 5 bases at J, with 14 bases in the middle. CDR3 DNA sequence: TGTGCCAGCTCACCGAGGGTGCAGGCCGACAATGAGCAGTTCTTC. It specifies CASSPRVQADNEQFF.

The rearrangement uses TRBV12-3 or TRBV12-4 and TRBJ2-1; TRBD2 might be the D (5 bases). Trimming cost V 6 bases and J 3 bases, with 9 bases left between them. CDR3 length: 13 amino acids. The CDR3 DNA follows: TGTGCCAGCAGCGGACTCTACTACAATGAGCAGTTCTTC. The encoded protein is CASSGLYYNEQFF.

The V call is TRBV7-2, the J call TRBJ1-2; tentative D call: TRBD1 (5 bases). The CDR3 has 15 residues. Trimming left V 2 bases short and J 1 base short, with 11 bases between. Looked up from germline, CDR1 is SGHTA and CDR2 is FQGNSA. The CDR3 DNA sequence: TGTGCCAGCAGCTTACCGGGGGGTCATAACTATGGCTACACCTTC. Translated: CASSLPGGHNYGYTF.

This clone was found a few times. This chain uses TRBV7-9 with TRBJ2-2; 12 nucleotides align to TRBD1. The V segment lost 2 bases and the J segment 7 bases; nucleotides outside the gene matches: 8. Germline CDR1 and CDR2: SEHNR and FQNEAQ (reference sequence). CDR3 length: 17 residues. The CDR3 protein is CASSLPVGTGGGGELFF. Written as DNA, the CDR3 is TGTGCCAGCAGCTTACCAGTTGGGACAGGGGGCGGCGGGGAGCTGTTTTTT.

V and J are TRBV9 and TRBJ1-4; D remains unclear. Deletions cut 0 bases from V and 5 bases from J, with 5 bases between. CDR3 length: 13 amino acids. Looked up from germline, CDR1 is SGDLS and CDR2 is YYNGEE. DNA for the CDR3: TGTGCCAGCAGCGTAGGGGAGAATGAAAAACTGTTTTTT. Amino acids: CASSVGENEKLFF.

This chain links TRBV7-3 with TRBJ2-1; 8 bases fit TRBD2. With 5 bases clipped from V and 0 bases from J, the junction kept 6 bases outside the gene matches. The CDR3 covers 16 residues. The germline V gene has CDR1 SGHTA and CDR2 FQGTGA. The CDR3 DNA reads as TGTGCCAGCAGCCTAGCGGGTTTGAGCTCCTACAATGAGCAGTTCTTC. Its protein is CASSLAGLSSYNEQFF.

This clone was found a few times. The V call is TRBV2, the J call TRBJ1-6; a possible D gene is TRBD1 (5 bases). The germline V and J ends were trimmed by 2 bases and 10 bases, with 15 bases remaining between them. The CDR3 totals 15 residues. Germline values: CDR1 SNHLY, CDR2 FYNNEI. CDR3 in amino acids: CASSESGDEFSPLHF. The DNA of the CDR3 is TGTGCCAGCAGTGAATCGGGGGATGAGTTCTCACCCCTCCACTTT. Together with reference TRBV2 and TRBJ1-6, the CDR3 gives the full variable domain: EPEVTQTPSHQVTQMGQEVILRCVPISNHLYFYWYRQILGQKVEFLVSFYNNEISEKSEIFDDQFSVERPDGSNFTLKIRSTKLEDSAMYFCASSESGDEFSPLHFGNGTRLTVT.

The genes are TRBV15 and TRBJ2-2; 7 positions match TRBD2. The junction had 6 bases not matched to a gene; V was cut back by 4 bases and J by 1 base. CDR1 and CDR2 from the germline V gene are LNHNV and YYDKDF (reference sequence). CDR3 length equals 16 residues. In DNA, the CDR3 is TGTGCCACCAGCAAGATGGCTAGCGGGAACACCGGGGAGCTGTTTTTT. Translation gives CATSKMASGNTGELFF. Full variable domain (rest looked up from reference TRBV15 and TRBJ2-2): DAMVIQNPRYQVTQFGKPVTLSCSQTLNHNVMYWYQQKSSQAPKLLFHYYDKDFNNEADTPDNFQSRRPNTSFCFLDIRSPGLGDTAMYLCATSKMASGNTGELFFGEGSRLTVL.

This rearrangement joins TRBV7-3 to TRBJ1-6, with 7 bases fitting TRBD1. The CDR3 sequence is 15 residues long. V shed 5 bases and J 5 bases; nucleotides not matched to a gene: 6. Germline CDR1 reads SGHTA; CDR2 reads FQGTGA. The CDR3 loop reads CASSLDRADNSPLHF. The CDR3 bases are TGTGCCAGCAGCCTCGACAGGGCCGATAATTCACCCCTCCACTTT. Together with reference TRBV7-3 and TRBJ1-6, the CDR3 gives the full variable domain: GAGVSQTPSNKVTEKGKYVELRCDPISGHTALYWYRQSLGQGPEFLIYFQGTGAADDSGLPNDRFFAVRPEGSVSTLKIQRTERGDSAVYLCASSLDRADNSPLHFGNGTRLTVT.

CDR3 protein: CASSFRTGDISGANVLTF. In DNA form, the CDR3 reads TGTGCCAGCAGCTTCCGGACAGGGGATATCTCTGGGGCCAACGTCCTGACTTTC. The V gene is TRBV9, the J gene TRBJ2-6, with TRBD1 matching over 9 bases. Germline V gene lookup returns CDR1 SGDLS and CDR2 YYNGEE. The CDR3 loop spans 18 amino acids. Trimming removed 4 bases from V and 0 bases from J; junction bases left unmatched: 8.